This T cell receptor beta chain derives from a study of early T cells in non-severe SARS-CoV-2 infection. The CDR3 contains 13 residues. The germline CDR1 and CDR2 sequences are MNHEY and SVGEGT. Trimming removed 5 bases from V and 2 bases from J; junction bases left unmatched: 3. TCRdb analysed the 5' RACE reads with MiXCR anew, one entry per CDR3 protein. The table shows 25,000 to 35,000 distinct CDR3 sequences, with about 3.9% occurring only once. The chain couples TRBV6-2 or TRBV6-3 to TRBJ2-7; TRBD1 agrees at 7 bases. Sequencing input: whole blood. The clonotype originates from an adult who was a healthcare worker with PCR-confirmed SARS-CoV-2 infection or an uninfected control (not recorded which). CDR3 protein: CASSTGAPYEQYF. CDR3 sequence (DNA): TGTGCCAGCAGTACAGGGGCCCCCTACGAGCAGTACTTC.